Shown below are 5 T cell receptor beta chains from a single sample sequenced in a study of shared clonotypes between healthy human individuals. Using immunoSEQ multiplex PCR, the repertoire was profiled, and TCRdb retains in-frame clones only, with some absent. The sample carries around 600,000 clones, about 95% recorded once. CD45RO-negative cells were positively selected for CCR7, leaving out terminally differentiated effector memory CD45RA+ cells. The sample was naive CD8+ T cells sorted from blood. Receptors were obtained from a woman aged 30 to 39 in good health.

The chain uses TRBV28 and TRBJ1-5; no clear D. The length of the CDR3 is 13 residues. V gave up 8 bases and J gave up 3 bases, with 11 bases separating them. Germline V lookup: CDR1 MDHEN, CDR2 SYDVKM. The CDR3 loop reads CASHGRDNQPQHF. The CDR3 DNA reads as TGTGCCAGCCATGGACGGGACAATCAGCCCCAGCATTTT.

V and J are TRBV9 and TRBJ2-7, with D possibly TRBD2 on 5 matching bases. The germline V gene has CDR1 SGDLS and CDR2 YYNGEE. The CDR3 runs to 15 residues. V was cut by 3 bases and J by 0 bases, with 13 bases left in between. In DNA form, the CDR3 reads TGTGCCAGCAGCGCAAGCGGCACTCGCTCCTACGAGCAGTACTTC. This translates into CASSASGTRSYEQYF. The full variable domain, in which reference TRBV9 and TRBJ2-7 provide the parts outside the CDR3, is DSGVTQTPKHLITATGQRVTLRCSPRSGDLSVYWYQQSLDQGLQFLIQYYNGEERAKGNILERFSAQQFPDLHSELNLSSLELGDSALYFCASSASGTRSYEQYFGPGTRLTVT.

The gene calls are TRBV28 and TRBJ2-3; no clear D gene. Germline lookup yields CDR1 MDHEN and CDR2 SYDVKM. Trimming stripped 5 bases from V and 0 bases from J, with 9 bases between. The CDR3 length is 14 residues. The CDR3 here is CASSASVSTDTQYF. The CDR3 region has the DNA TGTGCCAGCAGTGCCTCCGTGAGCACAGATACGCAGTATTTT. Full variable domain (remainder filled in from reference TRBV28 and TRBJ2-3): DVKVTQSSRYLVKRTGEKVFLECVQDMDHENMFWYRQDPGLGLRLIYFSYDVKMKEKGDIPEGYSVSREKKERFSLILESASTNQTSMYLCASSASVSTDTQYFGPGTRLTVL.

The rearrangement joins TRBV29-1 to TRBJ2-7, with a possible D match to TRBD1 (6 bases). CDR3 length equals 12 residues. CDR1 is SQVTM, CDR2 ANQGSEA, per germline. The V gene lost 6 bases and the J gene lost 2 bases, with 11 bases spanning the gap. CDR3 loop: CSVQGLPYEQYF. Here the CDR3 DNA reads TGCAGCGTCCAGGGGTTACCCTACGAGCAGTACTTC.

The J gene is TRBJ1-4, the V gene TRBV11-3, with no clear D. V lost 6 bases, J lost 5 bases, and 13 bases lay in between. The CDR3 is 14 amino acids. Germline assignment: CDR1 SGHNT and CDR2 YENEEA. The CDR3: CASSPTGQNEKLFF. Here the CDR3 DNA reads TGTGCCAGCAGTCCGACGGGCCAAAATGAAAAACTGTTTTTT.